The clone carrying this T cell receptor (beta chain) was counted between two and nine times. The antigen remains unidentified. CDR3 size: 16 residues. CDR1 is MNHNS and CDR2 is SASEGT in the germline V gene. Deletions cut 1 base from V and 2 bases from J, with 12 bases between. This entry belongs to a study of T cells in Graves' hyperthyroidism and ophthalmopathy. Study as a whole: Peripheral blood was collected at initial diagnosis, before any treatment. General observations from the study: The model's output predicted ophthalmopathy at a median of 6.5 months prior to onset.

The source material, RNA transcripts, was used to amplify TCR beta CDR3 regions. HTBI primers were the set used in a first-round RT-PCR of the TCR CDR3. TCRdb re-analysed the multiplex PCR reads in MiXCR, keeping a single row per CDR3 protein. There are some 530,000 distinct CDR3 sequences in the sample; less than 25% occur only once, and around 54% lies in the top ten. This chain joins TRBV6-1 and TRBJ1-5; no clear D. Sequenced material: blood. The TCR was taken from a woman aged 70 to 79 with Graves' ophthalmopathy. The chain's CDR3 is CASSEGMGRGNQPQHF. CDR3 DNA sequence: TGTGCCAGCAGTGAAGGTATGGGTAGAGGCAATCAGCCCCAGCATTTT.